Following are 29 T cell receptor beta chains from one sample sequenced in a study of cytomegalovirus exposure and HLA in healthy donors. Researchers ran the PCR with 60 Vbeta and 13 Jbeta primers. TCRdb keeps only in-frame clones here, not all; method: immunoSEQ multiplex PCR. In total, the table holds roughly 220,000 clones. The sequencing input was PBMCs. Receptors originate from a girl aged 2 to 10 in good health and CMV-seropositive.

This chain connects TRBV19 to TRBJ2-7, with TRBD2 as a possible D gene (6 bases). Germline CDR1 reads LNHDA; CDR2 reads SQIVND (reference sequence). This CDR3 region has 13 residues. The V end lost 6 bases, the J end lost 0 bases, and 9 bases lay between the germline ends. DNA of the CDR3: TGTGCCAGTAGCCGGGGACTCTCCTACGAGCAGTACTTC. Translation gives CASSRGLSYEQYF.

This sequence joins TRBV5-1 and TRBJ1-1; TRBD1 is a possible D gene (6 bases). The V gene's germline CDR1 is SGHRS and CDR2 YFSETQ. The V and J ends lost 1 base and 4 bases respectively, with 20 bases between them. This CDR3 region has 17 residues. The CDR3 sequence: CASSLSPQGSPSTEAFF. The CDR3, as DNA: TGCGCCAGCAGCTTGTCCCCTCAGGGGTCCCCGAGCACTGAAGCTTTCTTT.

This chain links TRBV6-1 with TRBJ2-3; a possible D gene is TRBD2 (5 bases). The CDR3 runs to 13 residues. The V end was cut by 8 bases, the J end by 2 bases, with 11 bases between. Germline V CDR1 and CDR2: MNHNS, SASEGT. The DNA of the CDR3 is TGTGCCAGCGCCCCCGGGGACACAGATACGCAGTATTTT. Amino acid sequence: CASAPGDTDTQYF.

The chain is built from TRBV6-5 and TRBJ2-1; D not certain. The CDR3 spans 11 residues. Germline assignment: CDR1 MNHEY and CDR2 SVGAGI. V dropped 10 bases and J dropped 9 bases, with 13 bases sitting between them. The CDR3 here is CATGRIGEQFF. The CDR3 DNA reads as TGTGCCACAGGCCGTATAGGTGAGCAGTTCTTC.

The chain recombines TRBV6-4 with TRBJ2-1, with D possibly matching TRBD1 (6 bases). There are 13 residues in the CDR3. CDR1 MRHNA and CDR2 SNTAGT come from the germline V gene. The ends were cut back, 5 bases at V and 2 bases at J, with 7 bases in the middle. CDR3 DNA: TGTGCCAGCAGTAGGACAGCCTACAATGAGCAGTTCTTC. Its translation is CASSRTAYNEQFF.

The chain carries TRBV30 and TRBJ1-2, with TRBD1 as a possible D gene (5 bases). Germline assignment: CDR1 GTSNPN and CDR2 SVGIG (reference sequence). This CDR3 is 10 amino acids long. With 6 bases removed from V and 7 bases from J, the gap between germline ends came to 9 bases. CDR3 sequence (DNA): TGTGCCTGTCTCGGGGGTGGCTACACCTTC. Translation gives CACLGGGYTF.

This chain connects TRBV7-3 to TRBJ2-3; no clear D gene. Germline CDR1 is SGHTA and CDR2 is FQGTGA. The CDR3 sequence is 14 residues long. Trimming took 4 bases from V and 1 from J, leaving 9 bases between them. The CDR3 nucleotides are TGTGCCAGCAGCTCCGACACCGGCACAGATACGCAGTATTTT. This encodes CASSSDTGTDTQYF.

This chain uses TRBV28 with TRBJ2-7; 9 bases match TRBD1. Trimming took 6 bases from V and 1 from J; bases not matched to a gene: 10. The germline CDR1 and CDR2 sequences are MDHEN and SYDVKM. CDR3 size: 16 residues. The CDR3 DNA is TGTGCCAGCAGCCTAACGGGACAGGGCGATTCCTACGAGCAGTACTTC. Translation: CASSLTGQGDSYEQYF.

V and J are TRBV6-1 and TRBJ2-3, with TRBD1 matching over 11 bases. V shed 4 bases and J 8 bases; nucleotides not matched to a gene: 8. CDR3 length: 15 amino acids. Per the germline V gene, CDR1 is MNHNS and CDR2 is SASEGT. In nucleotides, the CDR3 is TGTGCCAGCAGTGTCGGGACAGGGGGATCTGGTACGCAGTATTTT. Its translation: CASSVGTGGSGTQYF.

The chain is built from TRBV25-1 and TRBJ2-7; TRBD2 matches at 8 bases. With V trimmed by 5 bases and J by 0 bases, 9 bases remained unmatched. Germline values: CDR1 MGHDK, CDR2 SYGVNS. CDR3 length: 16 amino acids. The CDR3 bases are TGTGCCAGCAGTCGCGGGGGGCTACTGAGCTCCTACGAGCAGTACTTC. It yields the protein CASSRGGLLSSYEQYF.

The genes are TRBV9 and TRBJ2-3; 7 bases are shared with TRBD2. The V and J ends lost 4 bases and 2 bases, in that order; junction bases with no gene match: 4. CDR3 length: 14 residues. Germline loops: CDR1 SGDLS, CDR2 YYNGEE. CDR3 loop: CASSSRDYTDTQYF. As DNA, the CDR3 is TGTGCCAGCAGCTCTCGGGACTACACAGATACGCAGTATTTT.

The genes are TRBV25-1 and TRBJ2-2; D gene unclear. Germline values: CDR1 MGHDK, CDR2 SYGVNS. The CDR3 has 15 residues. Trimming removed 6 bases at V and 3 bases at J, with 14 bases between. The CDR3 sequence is CASRPAERDTGELFF. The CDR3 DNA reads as TGTGCCAGCAGGCCCGCGGAGCGAGACACCGGGGAGCTGTTTTTT.

CDR3 coding DNA: TGCAGCGTTGAAGAAGTAACCCTCCGGTATGAGCAGTTCTTC. Amino acids: CSVEEVTLRYEQFF. This chain connects TRBV29-1 to TRBJ2-1; no definite D call. The germline V and J ends were trimmed by 0 bases and 8 bases, with 14 bases remaining between them. Germline V gene sequence: CDR1 SQVTM, CDR2 ANQGSEA. The CDR3 has 14 amino acids.

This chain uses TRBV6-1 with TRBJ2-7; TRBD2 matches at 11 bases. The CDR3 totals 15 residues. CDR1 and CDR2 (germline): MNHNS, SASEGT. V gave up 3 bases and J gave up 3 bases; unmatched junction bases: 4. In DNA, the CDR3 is TGTGCCAGCAGTGATGTACTAGCGGGAGACTACGAGCAGTACTTC. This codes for CASSDVLAGDYEQYF.

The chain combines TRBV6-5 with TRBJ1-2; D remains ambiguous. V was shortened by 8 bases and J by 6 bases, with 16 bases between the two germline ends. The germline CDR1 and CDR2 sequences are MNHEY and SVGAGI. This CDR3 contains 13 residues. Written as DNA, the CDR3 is TGTGCCAGCGCGGACTCCCGAATTCATGGCTACACCTTC. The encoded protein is CASADSRIHGYTF.

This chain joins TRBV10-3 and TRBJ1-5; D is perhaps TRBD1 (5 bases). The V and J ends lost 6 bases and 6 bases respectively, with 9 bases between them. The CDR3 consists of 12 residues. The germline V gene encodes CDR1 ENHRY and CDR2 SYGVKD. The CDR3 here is CAIRGEGQPQHF. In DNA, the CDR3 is TGTGCCATCAGGGGGGAGGGTCAGCCCCAGCATTTT.

The CDR3 DNA is TGTGCCAGCGGGGGGACAGGGGGTTGGGCCACTGAAGCTTTCTTT. Protein: CASGGTGGWATEAFF. The genes are TRBV6-1 and TRBJ1-1; TRBD1 matches at 11 bases. Per the germline V gene, CDR1 is MNHNS and CDR2 is SASEGT. V gave up 8 bases and J gave up 4 bases; unmatched junction bases: 9. The CDR3 has 15 amino acids.

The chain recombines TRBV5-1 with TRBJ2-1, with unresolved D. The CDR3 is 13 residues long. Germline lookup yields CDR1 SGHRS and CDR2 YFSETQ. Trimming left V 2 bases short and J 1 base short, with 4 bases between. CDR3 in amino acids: CASSLASYNEQFF. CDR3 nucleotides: TGCGCCAGCAGCTTAGCGTCCTACAATGAGCAGTTCTTC.

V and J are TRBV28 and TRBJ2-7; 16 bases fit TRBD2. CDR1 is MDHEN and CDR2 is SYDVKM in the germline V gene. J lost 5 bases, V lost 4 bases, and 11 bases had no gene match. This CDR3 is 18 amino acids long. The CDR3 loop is CASSSRHSGLAGGNEQYF. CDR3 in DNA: TGTGCCAGCAGTTCCCGACACTCGGGACTAGCGGGGGGGAACGAGCAGTACTTC.

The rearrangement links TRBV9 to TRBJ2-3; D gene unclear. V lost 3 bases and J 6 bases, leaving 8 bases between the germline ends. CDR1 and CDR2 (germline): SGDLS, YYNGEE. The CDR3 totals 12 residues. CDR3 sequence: CASSAPPDTQYF. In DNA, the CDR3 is TGTGCCAGCAGCGCCCCCCCTGATACGCAGTATTTT.

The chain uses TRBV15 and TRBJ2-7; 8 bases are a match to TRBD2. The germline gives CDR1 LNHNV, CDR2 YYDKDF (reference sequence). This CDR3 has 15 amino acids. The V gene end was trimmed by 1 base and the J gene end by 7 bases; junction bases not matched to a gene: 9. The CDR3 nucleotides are TGTGCCACCAGCAGAGGTAGCGGGACCCCGGGGGAGCAGTACTTC. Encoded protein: CATSRGSGTPGEQYF.

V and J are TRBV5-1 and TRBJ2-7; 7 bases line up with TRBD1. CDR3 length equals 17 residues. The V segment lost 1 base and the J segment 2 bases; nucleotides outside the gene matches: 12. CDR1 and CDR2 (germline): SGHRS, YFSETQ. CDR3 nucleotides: TGCGCCAGCAGCTTGTCAGCGTCGGGACAGCGCACCTACGAGCAGTACTTC. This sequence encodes CASSLSASGQRTYEQYF.

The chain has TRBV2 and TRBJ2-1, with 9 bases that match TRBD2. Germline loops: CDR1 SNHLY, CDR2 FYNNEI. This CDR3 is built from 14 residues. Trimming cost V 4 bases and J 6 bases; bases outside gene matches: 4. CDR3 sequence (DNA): TGTGCCAGCAGTGCACTAGCGGGCCCCAATGAGCAGTTCTTC. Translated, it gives CASSALAGPNEQFF.

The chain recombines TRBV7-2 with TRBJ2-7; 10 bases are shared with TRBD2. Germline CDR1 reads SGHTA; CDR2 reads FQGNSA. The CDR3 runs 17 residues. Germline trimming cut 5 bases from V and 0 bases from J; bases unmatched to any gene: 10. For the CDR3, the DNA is TGTGCCAGCAGCCGGACTAGCGGAGGGGCCAGCTCCTACGAGCAGTACTTC. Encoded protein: CASSRTSGGASSYEQYF. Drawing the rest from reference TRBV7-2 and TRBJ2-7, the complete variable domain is GAGVSQSPSNKVTEKGKDVELRCDPISGHTALYWYRQSLGQGLEFLIYFQGNSAPDKSGLPSDRFSAERTGGSVSTLTIQRTQQEDSAVYLCASSRTSGGASSYEQYFGPGTRLTVT.

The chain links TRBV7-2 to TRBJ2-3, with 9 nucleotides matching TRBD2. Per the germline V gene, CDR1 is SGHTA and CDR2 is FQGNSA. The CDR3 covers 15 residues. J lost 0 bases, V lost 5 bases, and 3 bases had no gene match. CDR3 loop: CASSLTSGSTDTQYF. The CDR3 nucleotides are TGTGCCAGCAGCCTTACTAGCGGGAGCACAGATACGCAGTATTTT.

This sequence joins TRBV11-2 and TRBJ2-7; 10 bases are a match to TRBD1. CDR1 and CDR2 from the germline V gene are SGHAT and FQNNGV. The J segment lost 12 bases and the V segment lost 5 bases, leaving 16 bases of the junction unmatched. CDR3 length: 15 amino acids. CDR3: CASSRDLGTGVILYF. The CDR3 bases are TGTGCCAGCAGCCGCGATCTAGGGACAGGGGTCATATTGTACTTC.

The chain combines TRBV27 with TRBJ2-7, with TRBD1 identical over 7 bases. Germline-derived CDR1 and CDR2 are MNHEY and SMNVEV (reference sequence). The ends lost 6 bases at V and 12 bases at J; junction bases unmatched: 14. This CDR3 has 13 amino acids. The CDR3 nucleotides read TGTGCCAGCAGCCAAGGATTACAGGGGTCCCTGTACTTC. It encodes CASSQGLQGSLYF.

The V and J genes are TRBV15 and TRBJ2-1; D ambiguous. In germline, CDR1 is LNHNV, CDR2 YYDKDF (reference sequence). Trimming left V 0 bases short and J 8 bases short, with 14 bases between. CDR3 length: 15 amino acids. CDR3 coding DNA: TGTGCCACCAGCAGAGAGGCCCCCCTTGGGCATGAGCAGTTCTTC. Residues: CATSREAPLGHEQFF.

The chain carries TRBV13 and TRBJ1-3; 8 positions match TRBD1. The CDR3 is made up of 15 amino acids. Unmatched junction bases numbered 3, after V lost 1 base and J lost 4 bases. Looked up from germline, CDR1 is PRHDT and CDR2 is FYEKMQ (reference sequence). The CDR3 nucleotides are TGTGCCAGCAGCTTAGACCGGGACAGGGGAAACACCATATATTTT. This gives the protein CASSLDRDRGNTIYF. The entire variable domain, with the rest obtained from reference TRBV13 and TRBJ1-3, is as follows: AAGVIQSPRHLIKEKRETATLKCYPIPRHDTVYWYQQGPGQDPQFLISFYEKMQSDKGSIPDRFSAQQFSDYHSELNMSSLELGDSALYFCASSLDRDRGNTIYFGEGSWLTVV.